This T cell receptor (beta chain) originates from a study of T cell repertoires in cytomegalovirus infection (dated by TCRdb to the late 2010s). Turning to the overall study: Alongside well-studied HLA-B-restricted epitopes, the peptide stimulations were aimed at recently identified HLA-C-restricted CMV epitopes, whose presentation resists viral immunomodulation. The HLA type of each donor mattered for the analysis, because public TCR beta signatures pointed to carriage of CMV infection along with the matching HLA type.

The sample's treatment or condition label, in plain terms: in vitro stimulation with specific CMV peptide epitopes to enrich CMV-specific T cells. For sequencing, an Illumina HiSeq 1500 was employed. The public reads were run again by TCRdb, first through fastp at Q25 and then through MiXCR, and only productive beta chains were kept. Rows are combined by CDR3 protein, so each entry shows the most common genes and DNA. The sample includes about 69,000 distinct CDR3 sequences, with around 28% observed a single time. The ten largest account for 59% of the sample. Study-wide conclusions, independent of this receptor: In the ex vivo response, HLA-C-restricted CMV-specific TCR beta clonotypes were dominant, and in two of eight donors the single most frequent clonotype came from this HLA-C-restricted group. In both this cohort and an independent roughly 400-donor cohort, the cumulative frequency of public TCR beta family members distinguished carriers of CMV infection plus the relevant HLA type.

As regards this clonotype: This receptor's antigen is unknown. No base quality values were provided; no much bigger clone lies one nucleotide off.

Looking up the germline V gene (reference sequence) yields CDR1 MNHNY and CDR2 SVGAGI. Spanning cysteine to phenylalanine, the CDR3 consists of 14 amino acids. CDR3 DNA only is kept here, 42 bases in frame from base 1. Trimming accounts for 7 bases at V and 5 bases at J, while the number of junction bases matched to no gene is 10. The sequence joins TRBV6-6 to TRBJ2-7, and TRBD1 aligns with 8 junction nucleotides. The clonotype originates from a human donor in good health (CMV status not recorded). Some clones in this sample may be carry-over from other donors' samples. Sequenced here: CD8+ T cells from cultured PBMCs, sampled from culture after CMV antigen stimulation. In nucleotides, the sequence is TGTGCCAGCAAAGGAGGACAGGGCCCCCACGAGCAGTACTTC. Its translation reads: CASKGGQGPHEQYF.